This entry lists 22 T cell receptor beta chains sequenced from one sample in a study of identical twins. TCRdb used MiXCR to reprocess the 5' RACE reads, holding one entry per CDR3 protein. The table includes some 590,000 distinct CDR3 sequences, roughly 9.5% detected once. Another study also made use of these data, one on yellow fever vaccine responses in identical twins.

Sequencing input: PBMCs. The receptors come from a woman in her late teens or twenties in good health.

This clonotype has just a few counts. The J gene is TRBJ1-5, the V gene TRBV5-1; 9 nucleotides match TRBD1. Trimming cost V 4 bases and J 5 bases; bases outside gene matches: 7. CDR1 and CDR2 (germline): SGHRS, YFSETQ. The CDR3 is 15 amino acids. The CDR3 loop is CASSPGDRGDQPQHF. CDR3 nucleotide sequence: TGCGCCAGCAGCCCGGGTGACAGGGGGGATCAGCCCCAGCATTTT. Full variable domain (missing parts from reference TRBV5-1 and TRBJ1-5): KAGVTQTPRYLIKTRGQQVTLSCSPISGHRSVSWYQQTPGQGLQFLFEYFSETQRNKGNFPGRFSGRQFSNSRSEMNVSTLELGDSALYLCASSPGDRGDQPQHFGDGTRLSIL.

At least ten counts were recorded for this clonotype. The chain joins TRBV6-1 to TRBJ2-5; D might be TRBD1 or TRBD2, each matching 5 bases. Deletions cut 6 bases from V and 5 bases from J, with 16 bases between. The length of the CDR3 is 14 residues. In germline, CDR1 is MNHNS, CDR2 SASEGT. The CDR3 DNA reads as TGTGCCAGCAGGGTCCCGGGACCGTCGGAGACCCAGTACTTC. Translation gives CASRVPGPSETQYF.

The rearrangement joins TRBV29-1 to TRBJ2-1; perhaps TRBD1 as D (5 bases). V lost 7 bases and J 12 bases, leaving 16 bases between the germline ends. From germline, CDR1 is SQVTM and CDR2 ANQGSEA. The CDR3 totals 11 residues. DNA for the CDR3: TGCAGCGCATACCAGGGCCCAGGGCAGTTCTTC. Translated: CSAYQGPGQFF.

The chain carries TRBV7-9 and TRBJ2-2; unclear D gene. This CDR3 is 15 amino acids long. The germline V gene has CDR1 SEHNR and CDR2 FQNEAQ (reference sequence). Trimming removed 5 bases at V and 6 bases at J, with 16 bases between. The CDR3 protein is CASSPPGVSAGELFF. The CDR3 nucleotides read TGTGCCAGCAGCCCGCCCGGAGTATCCGCCGGGGAGCTGTTTTTT.

In its sample, this clonotype was seen a few times. The chain links TRBV5-1 to TRBJ2-7; 8 bases fit TRBD1. J gave up 0 bases and V 4 bases, and 6 bases lay outside the gene matches. CDR1 and CDR2 (germline): SGHRS, YFSETQ. The CDR3 is made up of 15 amino acids. The DNA for the CDR3 is TGCGCCAGCAGCCGGGGACAGGAGTCCTCCTACGAGCAGTACTTC. Protein sequence: CASSRGQESSYEQYF.

This clonotype was picked up many times. The rearrangement joins TRBV7-2 to TRBJ2-1; no clear D gene. V shed 4 bases and J shed 7 bases, with 8 bases lying between them. This CDR3 is 12 amino acids long. Germline CDR1 and CDR2: SGHTA and FQGNSA. The CDR3 coding sequence is TGTGCCAGCAGCTATGTCGAAAATGAGCAGTTCTTC. Encoded protein: CASSYVENEQFF.

This clonotype has just a few counts. The gene calls are TRBV2 and TRBJ2-5; 10 bases align to TRBD2. Looked up from germline, CDR1 is SNHLY and CDR2 is FYNNEI. The CDR3 is made up of 16 amino acids. The trim removed 3 bases at V and 2 bases at J, leaving 6 bases unmatched. The CDR3 sequence is CASSDLGLADQETQYF. CDR3 sequence (DNA): TGTGCCAGCAGTGACCTTGGACTAGCGGATCAAGAGACCCAGTACTTC. Full variable domain (rest looked up from reference TRBV2 and TRBJ2-5): EPEVTQTPSHQVTQMGQEVILRCVPISNHLYFYWYRQILGQKVEFLVSFYNNEISEKSEIFDDQFSVERPDGSNFTLKIRSTKLEDSAMYFCASSDLGLADQETQYFGPGTRLLVL.

This clonotype came up many times. This chain uses TRBV20-1 with TRBJ2-2; TRBD2 is a possible D gene (7 bases). CDR1 and CDR2 from the germline V gene are DFQATT and SNEGSKA (reference sequence). The germline V and J ends were trimmed by 5 bases and 5 bases, with 15 bases remaining between them. CDR3 length: 14 residues. Written as DNA, the CDR3 is TGCAGTGCTGTGGGGGGGCTACGGACCGGGGAGCTGTTTTTT. This codes for CSAVGGLRTGELFF.

This clonotype has ten or more counts. This chain uses TRBV20-1 with TRBJ2-7; 7 bases are shared with TRBD1. This CDR3 region has 14 residues. Trimming took 4 bases from V and 4 from J; bases not matched to a gene: 10. In germline, CDR1 is DFQATT, CDR2 SNEGSKA (reference sequence). In DNA form, the CDR3 reads TGCAGTGCTACTCACAGGGGTCGGTCTTACGAGCAGTACTTC. The encoded protein is CSATHRGRSYEQYF.

The rearrangement links TRBV2 to TRBJ2-2, with D unclear. The CDR3 sequence is 16 residues long. Germline V gene lookup returns CDR1 SNHLY and CDR2 FYNNEI. V was pared by 7 bases and J by 9 bases, with 24 bases between. CDR3 DNA sequence: TGTGCCAGCACCCAAGTTCCAGTCTCCGGAACTTGGGAGCTGTTTTTT. It is translated as CASTQVPVSGTWELFF. The whole variable domain, remainder taken from reference TRBV2 and TRBJ2-2, is EPEVTQTPSHQVTQMGQEVILRCVPISNHLYFYWYRQILGQKVEFLVSFYNNEISEKSEIFDDQFSVERPDGSNFTLKIRSTKLEDSAMYFCASTQVPVSGTWELFFGEGSRLTVL.

In its sample, this clonotype was seen a few times. The chain uses TRBV10-3 and TRBJ1-1; a weak D match, TRBD1 (6 bases). V dropped 3 bases and J dropped 4 bases, with 12 bases sitting between them. The length of the CDR3 is 14 residues. Looked up from germline, CDR1 is ENHRY and CDR2 is SYGVKD. CDR3 sequence: CAISEGGPTTEAFF. The CDR3 DNA follows: TGTGCCATCAGTGAAGGGGGGCCGACCACTGAAGCTTTCTTT.

There are a few counts of this clonotype. The chain uses TRBV7-2 and TRBJ2-3; D is ambiguous. The V gene lost 1 base and the J gene lost 8 bases, with 10 bases spanning the gap. The germline V gene encodes CDR1 SGHTA and CDR2 FQGNSA. This CDR3 is built from 13 residues. The CDR3 DNA sequence: TGTGCCAGCAGCTTAGGGAGCGAAGCTACGCAGTATTTT. It encodes CASSLGSEATQYF.

This clonotype was detected only a few times. The V gene is TRBV12-3 or TRBV12-4, the J gene TRBJ2-1; the match to TRBD2 covers 8 bases. The J segment lost 0 bases and the V segment lost 4 bases, leaving 17 bases of the junction unmatched. CDR3 size: 20 residues. Written as DNA, the CDR3 is TGTGCCAGCAGTTCAACCACCCCCCCGACTAGCGCGAGCTCCTACAATGAGCAGTTCTTC. This encodes CASSSTTPPTSASSYNEQFF.

This clonotype was detected ten times or more. The gene calls are TRBV18 and TRBJ2-1, with D possibly matching TRBD2 (6 bases). The CDR3 has 16 amino acids. Germline CDR1 reads KGHSH; CDR2 reads LQKENI. Trimming cost V 2 bases and J 5 bases, with 16 bases left between them. As DNA, the CDR3 is TGTGCCAGCTCACCATTTCGCGGGATTTCAAACAATGAGCAGTTCTTC. Encoded protein: CASSPFRGISNNEQFF.

In its sample, this clonotype was seen a few times. This chain joins TRBV27 and TRBJ2-3, with D possibly TRBD2 on 5 matching bases. With 3 bases removed from V and 6 bases from J, the gap between germline ends came to 7 bases. The germline V gene has CDR1 MNHEY and CDR2 SMNVEV (reference sequence). This CDR3 comprises 12 residues. The CDR3 loop is CASSFGLDTQYF. CDR3 bases: TGTGCCAGCAGTTTCGGACTGGATACGCAGTATTTT.

In this sample, this clonotype turned up a few times. The chain uses TRBV5-1 and TRBJ2-6; TRBD1 aligns across 9 bases. V gave up 3 bases and J gave up 1 base; unmatched junction bases: 8. The germline gives CDR1 SGHRS, CDR2 YFSETQ. This CDR3 is 18 amino acids long. CDR3 sequence (DNA): TGCGCCAGCAGCTACTCCGGGACAGGGTCTTCTGGGGCCAACGTCCTGACTTTC. Its protein is CASSYSGTGSSGANVLTF.

The rearrangement links TRBV4-3 to TRBJ1-6; D might be TRBD1 (5 bases). The germline gives CDR1 LGHNA, CDR2 YSLEER. V lost 4 bases to trimming and J lost 4 bases, with 14 bases between them. The length of the CDR3 is 16 residues. Written as DNA, the CDR3 is TGCGCCAGCAGCCCCACCCGGGGGATGTATAATTCACCCCTCCACTTT. This sequence encodes CASSPTRGMYNSPLHF.

This clonotype was observed a few times. This chain joins TRBV28 and TRBJ2-7; no clear D. From germline, CDR1 is MDHEN and CDR2 SYDVKM. The CDR3 runs to 12 residues. V was cut by 8 bases and J by 2 bases, with 10 bases left in between. CDR3 loop: CASGPTTYEQYF. CDR3 bases: TGTGCCAGCGGACCGACAACCTACGAGCAGTACTTC.

This chain uses TRBV15 with TRBJ2-2, with D possibly being TRBD1 (5 bases). The CDR3 has 14 amino acids. Trimming stripped 0 bases from V and 4 bases from J, with 6 bases between. CDR1 is LNHNV, CDR2 YYDKDF, per germline (reference sequence). Here the CDR3 DNA reads TGTGCCACCAGCAGAGAAGGGGCCACCGGGGAGCTGTTTTTT. Protein: CATSREGATGELFF. Full variable domain (rest looked up from reference TRBV15 and TRBJ2-2): DAMVIQNPRYQVTQFGKPVTLSCSQTLNHNVMYWYQQKSSQAPKLLFHYYDKDFNNEADTPDNFQSRRPNTSFCFLDIRSPGLGDTAMYLCATSREGATGELFFGEGSRLTVL.

This clonotype was detected ten times or more. The J gene is TRBJ2-7, the V gene TRBV12-3 or TRBV12-4; weak D call: TRBD1 (5 bases). The CDR3 is made up of 14 amino acids. Trimming removed 7 bases at V and 6 bases at J, with 19 bases between. CDR3 amino acids: CASTPGRVSSEQYF. DNA for the CDR3: TGTGCCAGCACCCCGGGCAGGGTATCTAGCGAGCAGTACTTC.

This chain links TRBV16 with TRBJ1-5, with D hard to call. With 0 bases removed from V and 8 bases from J, the gap between germline ends came to 11 bases. The CDR3 contains 14 residues. The germline V gene encodes CDR1 KGHSY and CDR2 FQNENV. The DNA of the CDR3 is TGTGCCAGCAGCCAATCGGTCCGTAGAGAGCCCCAGCATTTT. Protein: CASSQSVRREPQHF.

V usage is TRBV7-2 and J usage is TRBJ2-4; 9 positions match TRBD2. In germline, CDR1 is SGHTA, CDR2 FQGNSA. The CDR3 runs to 19 residues. The ends lost 0 bases at V and 3 bases at J; junction bases unmatched: 12. CDR3 protein: CASSLAGTSKSRYKNIQYF. The CDR3 DNA reads TGTGCCAGCAGCTTAGCCGGGACTAGCAAGTCCCGCTACAAAAACATTCAGTACTTC.